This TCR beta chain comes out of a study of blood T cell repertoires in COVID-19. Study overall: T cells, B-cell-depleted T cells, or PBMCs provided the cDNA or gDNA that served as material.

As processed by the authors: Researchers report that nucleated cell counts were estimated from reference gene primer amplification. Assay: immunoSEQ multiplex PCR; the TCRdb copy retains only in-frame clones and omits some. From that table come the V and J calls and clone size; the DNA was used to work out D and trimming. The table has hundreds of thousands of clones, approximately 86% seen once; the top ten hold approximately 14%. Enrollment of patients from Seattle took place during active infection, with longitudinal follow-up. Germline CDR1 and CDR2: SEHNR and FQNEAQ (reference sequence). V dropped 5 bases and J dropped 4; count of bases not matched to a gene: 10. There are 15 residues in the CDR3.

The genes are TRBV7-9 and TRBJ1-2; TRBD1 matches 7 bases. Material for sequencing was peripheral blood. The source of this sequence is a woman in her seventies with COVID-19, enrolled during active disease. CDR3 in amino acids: CASSLGQMISYGYTF. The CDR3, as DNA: TGTGCCAGCAGCCTGGGACAGATGATAAGCTATGGCTACACCTTC.